This TCR beta chain was recovered during a study of radiotherapy plus CTLA-4 blockade in lung cancer. Whole-study context: Objective response rate was roughly 19%; disease control rate, around 33%.

TCRdb's copy holds only in-frame clones and misses some; the assay was immunoSEQ multiplex PCR. The data contain around 45,000 clones, roughly 73% of them singletons. This CDR3 comprises 13 residues. The germline V gene has CDR1 LNHDA and CDR2 SQIVND (reference sequence). V dropped 7 bases and J dropped 8 bases, with 17 bases sitting between them. Worth noting for this clone: Its antigen is undetermined.

Study-level results: An expansion of tumor-derived TCR clones occurred in blood after radiotherapy plus ipilimumab. The authors reported that early blood T cell clone dynamics, with interferon-beta, best predicted response.

Sequenced material: peripheral blood, taken from a patient treated with radiotherapy plus ipilimumab. The receptor's source is a human donor with non-small cell lung cancer who had a complete response to radiotherapy plus ipilimumab. V is TRBV19 and J is TRBJ1-2; D may be TRBD1 (5 bases). CDR3 in DNA: TGTGCCAGTACCTCCTGGACACCAGGCGGCTACACCTTC. As protein: CASTSWTPGGYTF.